This TCR beta chain was profiled in a study of T cells in localized non-small cell lung cancer. Study conclusions and caveats: When the top 100 tumor clones were examined, a median approximately 59 of them also appeared in the adjacent lung, which was paired and uninvolved.

The V and J ends lost 0 bases and 0 bases respectively, with 12 bases between them. The CDR3 has 16 amino acids. The germline CDR1 and CDR2 sequences are KGHSH and LQKENI. Clones were sequenced by immunoSEQ multiplex PCR, and TCRdb holds only the in-frame ones, with some missing. The sample lists approximately 4,600 clones; under 35% were seen once. This clone is judged large (0.1 to 1%). The antigen is not known. This specimen consisted of lung tumor tissue, obtained before any cancer treatment. This sequence joins TRBV18 and TRBJ2-7, with D possibly TRBD1 on 6 matching bases. This clonotype originated in a man between 40 and 69 years old with stage II squamous cell lung carcinoma. Written as DNA, the CDR3 is TGTGCCAGCTCACCACCTTGGACAGCAACCTCCTACGAGCAGTACTTC. Its protein is CASSPPWTATSYEQYF.